Described below is a single T cell receptor beta chain sequence and its context. Its specificity is unknown. The germline V gene encodes CDR1 SNHLY and CDR2 FYNNEI. The junction had 9 bases not matched to a gene; V was cut back by 3 bases and J by 10 bases. CDR3 length equals 15 residues. These data come from a study of cytomegalovirus exposure and HLA in healthy donors. Study results and limitations: The study recorded 150 to 200 TCR beta chains that were cytomegalovirus-associated.

PCR was performed using 60 Vbeta and 13 Jbeta primers. This table comes from immunoSEQ multiplex PCR, and its TCRdb copy is limited to in-frame clones, with some not included. The sample contains 170,000 or so clones, less than 85% of which appear only once. This sequence was found in a man aged 18 to 30 in good health and CMV-seronegative. The chain combines TRBV2 with TRBJ2-1, with TRBD2 identical over 10 bases. Sequencing was done on a sample of PBMCs. As DNA, the CDR3 is TGTGCCAGCAGTGACCCCCTAGCGGGAGCTCACGAGCAGTTCTTC. It is translated as CASSDPLAGAHEQFF. Filled out from reference TRBV2 and TRBJ2-1, the complete variable domain reads EPEVTQTPSHQVTQMGQEVILRCVPISNHLYFYWYRQILGQKVEFLVSFYNNEISEKSEIFDDQFSVERPDGSNFTLKIRSTKLEDSAMYFCASSDPLAGAHEQFFGPGTRLTVL.